The sequence of this T cell receptor (beta chain) was determined in a study of blood T cell repertoires in COVID-19. Study details: Sources were T cells, B-cell-depleted T cells, or PBMCs; the material itself was cDNA or gDNA.

V was cut by 2 bases and J by 0 bases, with 5 bases left in between. Germline CDR1 reads SGHAT; CDR2 reads FQNNGV. The CDR3 runs to 14 residues. This clone was counted only a few times. The repertoire was sequenced with immunoSEQ multiplex PCR; TCRdb's copy has only in-frame clones and lacks some. Among tens of thousands of clones listed, 69% were seen once. This sequence was found in a man older than 75 with acute or convalescent COVID-19. The specimen sequenced was peripheral blood. The genes are TRBV11-2 and TRBJ1-3; possibly TRBD1 for D (5 bases). CDR3 sequence (DNA): TGTGCCAGCAGCTTACAGGGCTCTGGAAACACCATATATTTT. Translated: CASSLQGSGNTIYF.